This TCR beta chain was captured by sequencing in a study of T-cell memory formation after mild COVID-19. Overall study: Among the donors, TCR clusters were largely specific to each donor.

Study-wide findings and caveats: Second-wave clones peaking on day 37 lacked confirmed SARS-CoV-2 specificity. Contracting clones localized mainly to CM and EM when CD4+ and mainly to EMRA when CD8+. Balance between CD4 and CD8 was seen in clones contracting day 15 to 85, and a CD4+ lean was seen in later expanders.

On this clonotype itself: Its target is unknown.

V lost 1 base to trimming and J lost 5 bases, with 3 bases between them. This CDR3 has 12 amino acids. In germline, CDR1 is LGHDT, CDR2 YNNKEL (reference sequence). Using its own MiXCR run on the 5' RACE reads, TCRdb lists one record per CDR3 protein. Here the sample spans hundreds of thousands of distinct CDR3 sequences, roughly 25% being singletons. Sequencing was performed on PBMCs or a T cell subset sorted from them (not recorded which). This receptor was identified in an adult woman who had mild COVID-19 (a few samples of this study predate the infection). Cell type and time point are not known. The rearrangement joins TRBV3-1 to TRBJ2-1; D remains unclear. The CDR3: CASSQGHNEQFF. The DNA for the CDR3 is TGTGCCAGCAGCCAAGGGCACAATGAGCAGTTCTTC.